This passage covers 14 T cell receptor beta chains from one sample sequenced in a study of T cell repertoires in cytomegalovirus infection. TCRdb processed the reads anew with MiXCR; each CDR3 protein has one entry. The table has about 280,000 distinct CDR3 sequences, less than 25% seen once. Their antigens remain unidentified. The sequenced sample was cultured PBMCs, obtained from culture after CMV antigen stimulation. The receptors here all came from a human donor in good health (CMV status not recorded). Some clones in this sample may be carry-over from other donors' samples.

This rearrangement joins TRBV19 to TRBJ2-3; D perhaps matches TRBD1 (7 bases). Trimming removed 5 bases from V and 1 base from J, with 16 bases in between. This CDR3 has 16 residues. From germline, CDR1 is LNHDA and CDR2 SQIVND (reference sequence). The CDR3 region is CASSPLDREGTDTQYF. CDR3 sequence (DNA): TGTGCCAGTAGTCCCCTTGACAGGGAGGGCACAGATACGCAGTATTTT.

The V call is TRBV11-2, the J call TRBJ2-3; perhaps TRBD2 as D (6 bases). Between the trimmed V and J ends, which lost 0 bases and 0 bases, there was a span of 13 bases. Germline loops: CDR1 SGHAT, CDR2 FQNNGV. The CDR3 runs to 17 residues. CDR3 DNA: TGTGCCAGCAGCTTAGAGGATGGGACTCCAAGCACAGATACGCAGTATTTT. It translates to CASSLEDGTPSTDTQYF.

This chain connects TRBV5-4 to TRBJ2-2, with a weak D call TRBD1 (6 bases). V lost 4 bases and J 5 bases, leaving 12 bases between the germline ends. Germline V gives CDR1 SGHNT, CDR2 YYREEE (reference sequence). The CDR3 totals 14 residues. Written as DNA, the CDR3 is TGTGCCAGCAGCCCGACCACAGGGACCGGGGAGCTGTTTTTT. It translates to CASSPTTGTGELFF.

V gene TRBV11-2 combines with J gene TRBJ1-1; D is undetermined. With 3 bases removed from V and 8 bases from J, the gap between germline ends came to 22 bases. This CDR3 has 16 amino acids. CDR1 is SGHAT and CDR2 is FQNNGV in the germline V gene. CDR3 sequence reads: CASSFNIRPSGVEAFF. The CDR3 DNA is TGTGCCAGCAGCTTCAATATCCGACCTTCTGGAGTAGAAGCTTTCTTT.

This clonotype occurred a few times. The chain recombines TRBV7-2 with TRBJ1-6; no firm D call. The V and J ends lost 1 base and 7 bases respectively, with 17 bases between them. The CDR3 runs 17 residues. Looked up from germline, CDR1 is SGHTA and CDR2 is FQGNSA. The CDR3 sequence: CASSLELRVRYNSPLHF. In nucleotides, the CDR3 is TGTGCCAGCAGCTTAGAGTTGAGGGTCAGATACAATTCACCCCTCCACTTT.

This clonotype was seen a handful of times. The chain uses TRBV27 and TRBJ2-5; TRBD2 matches 7 bases. CDR1 is MNHEY, CDR2 SMNVEV, per germline (reference sequence). V gave up 3 bases and J gave up 0 bases; unmatched junction bases: 4. CDR3 length equals 15 residues. CDR3 nucleotide sequence: TGTGCCAGCAGTTTGAGCGGGACGTACCAAGAGACCCAGTACTTC. Translation: CASSLSGTYQETQYF.

This clonotype was counted at least ten times. The V call is TRBV7-2, the J call TRBJ1-6; a weak D match, TRBD1 (5 bases). Germline CDR1 reads SGHTA; CDR2 reads FQGNSA. The V gene lost 5 bases and the J gene lost 7 bases, with 6 bases spanning the gap. The CDR3 sequence is 12 residues long. CDR3 amino acids: CASSHRNSPLHF. DNA of the CDR3: TGTGCCAGCAGCCACAGGAATTCACCCCTCCACTTT.

This clonotype showed up just a few times. V usage is TRBV7-9 and J usage is TRBJ2-2; D uncertain. The CDR3 runs 14 residues. The V end lost 4 bases, the J end lost 3 bases, and 9 bases lay between the germline ends. CDR1 and CDR2 (germline): SEHNR, FQNEAQ (reference sequence). CDR3 coding DNA: TGTGCCAGCAGCTCCGCCGCGTACACCGGGGAGCTGTTTTTT. It codes for CASSSAAYTGELFF.

This clonotype was seen only once. The chain combines TRBV5-4 with TRBJ2-3; the D is unclear. The germline CDR1 and CDR2 sequences are SGHNT and YYREEE (reference sequence). The V gene lost 0 bases and the J gene lost 6 bases, with 11 bases spanning the gap. The CDR3 sequence is 14 residues long. In DNA form, the CDR3 reads TGTGCCAGCAGCTTGGGTGACAACGGGGATACGCAGTATTTT. This encodes CASSLGDNGDTQYF.

A remark on this clonotype: One end of the junction does not line up with germline, which may come from a read error. V gene TRBV5-3 combines with J gene TRBJ2-3, with D perhaps matching TRBD2 (5 bases). TRBV5-3 is classed as an ORF, of uncertain function. CDR3 length: 18 amino acids. Written as DNA, the CDR3 is TGTGCCAGCAGCCTTACCCGAAGCGCACGAGCTAGCACAGATACGCTGTATTTT. It encodes CASSLTRSARASTDTLYF.

This clonotype has ten or more counts. One end of the junction does not line up with germline, which may come from a read error. This rearrangement joins TRBV7-8 to TRBJ2-3, with D perhaps TRBD1 (5 bases). Germline V gene data show CDR1 as SGHVS and CDR2 as FQNEAQ. There are 12 residues in the CDR3. The CDR3 sequence is CASSSDRIRRDF. The CDR3 region has the DNA TGTGCCAGCAGCTCCGACAGAATACGTAGGGATTTT. The full variable domain, completed using reference TRBV7-8 and TRBJ2-3, is GAGVSQSPRYKVAKRGQDVALRCDPISGHVSLFWYQQALGQGPEFLTYFQNEAQLDKSGLPSDRFFAERPEGSVSTLKIQRTQQEDSAVYLCASSSDRIRRDFGPGTRLTVL.

V and J are TRBV6-5 and TRBJ2-5, with D perhaps matching TRBD2 (6 bases). CDR1 MNHEY and CDR2 SVGAGI come from the germline V gene. The CDR3 covers 13 residues. The V and J ends lost 10 bases and 5 bases respectively, with 17 bases between them. The CDR3 here is CATHPGDRETQYF. The CDR3 DNA reads as TGTGCCACCCACCCGGGGGATCGGGAGACCCAGTACTTC.

This clonotype was detected a few times. The CDR3 is CASLPGISSYNEQFF. For the CDR3, the DNA is TGTGCCAGCCTCCCCGGGATCTCCTCCTACAATGAGCAGTTCTTC. The chain uses TRBV6-5 and TRBJ2-1; TRBD2 might be the D (5 bases). Germline-derived CDR1 and CDR2 are MNHEY and SVGAGI. CDR3 size: 15 residues. The V end lost 8 bases, the J end lost 0 bases, and 14 bases lay between the germline ends.

V is TRBV11-2 and J is TRBJ1-1; a weak D match, TRBD1 (6 bases). Trimming cost V 1 base and J 3 bases, with 9 bases left between them. Germline assignment: CDR1 SGHAT and CDR2 FQNNGV. CDR3 length: 14 amino acids. CDR3 in amino acids: CASSLGQDHTEAFF. CDR3 sequence (DNA): TGTGCCAGCAGCTTAGGACAGGACCACACTGAAGCTTTCTTT.